One sample yielded the 21 T cell receptor beta chains listed below, sequenced in a study of OX40 agonist ivuxolimab in advanced cancers. Only in-frame clones appear in the TCRdb table, and some are missing; sequencing was by immunoSEQ multiplex PCR. This sample carries tens of thousands of clones, approximately 90% of them seen once, and the ten largest clones take approximately 0.26%. This material consisted of CD4+ or CD8+ T cells sorted from blood, taken in a trial of the OX40 agonist ivuxolimab. Every receptor here comes from an adult with an advanced solid tumor such as melanoma, head and neck, liver or kidney cancer.

The table lists this clone with a few counts. This chain joins TRBV5-1 and TRBJ2-7; D is perhaps TRBD1 (6 bases). Trimming removed 3 bases at V and 2 bases at J, with 21 bases between. Germline loops: CDR1 SGHRS, CDR2 YFSETQ. The CDR3 spans 17 residues. The CDR3 DNA sequence: TGCGCCAGCAGCTCCGGGACACTGAGAAATTCTCCCTACGAGCAGTACTTC. Its protein is CASSSGTLRNSPYEQYF.

This clone has just a few counts. The rearrangement uses TRBV6-1 and TRBJ2-7, with D possibly TRBD1 on 5 matching bases. Germline V gene sequence: CDR1 MNHNS, CDR2 SASEGT. This CDR3 comprises 13 residues. The V end was cut by 6 bases, the J end by 6 bases, with 15 bases between. CDR3 loop: CASSASSQGEQYF. As DNA, the CDR3 is TGTGCCAGCAGCGCCTCTAGTCAGGGCGAGCAGTACTTC.

This chain links TRBV13 with TRBJ1-2, with TRBD1 matching 8 bases. From germline, CDR1 is PRHDT and CDR2 FYEKMQ (reference sequence). V shed 6 bases, J shed 8 bases, and the junction held 11 bases outside the gene matches. This CDR3 spans 14 amino acids. The CDR3 nucleotides are TGTGCCAGCAGTCTCATAGGGACAGGCGGGGGCTACACCTTC. Its protein is CASSLIGTGGGYTF.

The chain employs TRBV7-9 and TRBJ2-3; D gene unclear. Germline CDR1 and CDR2: SEHNR and FQNEAQ (reference sequence). V was clipped by 1 base and J by 2 bases, with 7 bases between them. This CDR3 is built from 14 residues. CDR3 amino acids: CASSLEGTTDTQYF. The CDR3 coding sequence is TGTGCCAGCAGCTTAGAGGGTACCACAGATACGCAGTATTTT.

In its sample, this clone was seen once. A read error may account for a junction end that differs from germline. Here the CDR3 reads CASSLDRGRVNF. DNA of the CDR3: TGTGCCAGCAGCTTAGATCGCGGCAGGGTGAACTTC. The genes are TRBV11-2 and TRBJ2-5, with D maybe TRBD1 (5 bases). The V gene's germline CDR1 is SGHAT and CDR2 FQNNGV. This CDR3 is 12 amino acids long.

The rearrangement joins TRBV27 to TRBJ1-1; D unclear. The CDR3 is 13 residues long. V was cut by 8 bases and J by 2 bases, with 12 bases left in between. Germline loops: CDR1 MNHEY, CDR2 SMNVEV (reference sequence). The CDR3 DNA is TGTGCCAGCGCGATAATGGACAACACTGAAGCTTTCTTT. This codes for CASAIMDNTEAFF.

The V and J genes are TRBV19 and TRBJ1-1, with no clear D. Germline V lookup: CDR1 LNHDA, CDR2 SQIVND (reference sequence). Trimming cost V 0 bases and J 3 bases, with 14 bases left between them. This CDR3 comprises 16 residues. The CDR3 region has the DNA TGTGCCAGTAGTATAGAAAGGCGGCCTTTATACACTGAAGCTTTCTTT. It translates to CASSIERRPLYTEAFF.

This clone was recorded only once. The chain joins TRBV7-8 to TRBJ2-4, with 8 bases identical to TRBD1. From germline, CDR1 is SGHVS and CDR2 FQNEAQ. The CDR3 has 17 residues. The junction had 8 bases not matched to a gene; V was cut back by 2 bases and J by 2 bases. In DNA form, the CDR3 reads TGTGCCAGCAGCTTAAGAGGCGGGACAGGTACCAAAAACATTCAGTACTTC. Translation gives CASSLRGGTGTKNIQYF.

The V call is TRBV11-3, the J call TRBJ2-2, with 8 bases aligning to TRBD2. Looked up from germline, CDR1 is SGHNT and CDR2 is YENEEA. The length of the CDR3 is 17 residues. V dropped 5 bases and J dropped 1; count of bases not matched to a gene: 9. The CDR3 spells CASSLPGLGGNTGELFF. In DNA form, the CDR3 reads TGTGCCAGCAGCCTACCGGGACTAGGGGGGAACACCGGGGAGCTGTTTTTT.

This chain joins TRBV2 and TRBJ2-7, with D hard to call. The germline V and J ends were trimmed by 3 bases and 5 bases, with 8 bases remaining between them. This CDR3 spans 12 amino acids. CDR1 is SNHLY and CDR2 is FYNNEI in the germline V gene. Here the CDR3 DNA reads TGTGCCAGCAGTGATCGGTCCCACGAGCAGTACTTC. Translating gives CASSDRSHEQYF.

The chain employs TRBV21-1 and TRBJ1-2. TRBV21-1 is labeled a pseudogene. The CDR3 spans 14 residues. DNA of the CDR3: TGTGCCAGCGGTTTACTCTCGAGTGTGCATGGCTACACCTTC. It codes for CASGLLSSVHGYTF.

This sequence joins TRBV30 and TRBJ1-2, with a possible D match to TRBD1 (6 bases). Between the trimmed V and J ends, which lost 3 bases and 5 bases, there was a span of 19 bases. The germline CDR1 and CDR2 sequences are GTSNPN and SVGIG (reference sequence). This CDR3 has 15 amino acids. CDR3 region: CAWSHAGTRTYGYTF. The CDR3 DNA follows: TGTGCCTGGAGCCATGCGGGGACAAGGACATATGGCTACACCTTC.

The chain employs TRBV19 and TRBJ1-3; D call uncertain. In germline, CDR1 is LNHDA, CDR2 SQIVND (reference sequence). This CDR3 contains 14 residues. Trimming shortened V by 0 bases and J by 4 bases, and 7 bases separated the two germline ends. The DNA for the CDR3 is TGTGCCAGTAGTATAGAAGGGAACGGAAACACCATATATTTT. Amino acid sequence: CASSIEGNGNTIYF.

This sequence joins TRBV6-5 and TRBJ2-3; TRBD1 aligns across 7 bases. The V gene end was trimmed by 5 bases and the J gene end by 2 bases; junction bases not matched to a gene: 7. CDR1 and CDR2 (germline): MNHEY, SVGAGI. This CDR3 has 15 amino acids. CDR3 amino acids: CASSAQGPPTDTQYF. In DNA form, the CDR3 reads TGTGCCAGCAGTGCACAGGGGCCCCCCACAGATACGCAGTATTTT.

This chain links TRBV7-9 with TRBJ1-5; D unresolved. This CDR3 is 14 amino acids long. The germline CDR1 and CDR2 sequences are SEHNR and FQNEAQ (reference sequence). Trimming took 5 bases from V and 5 from J, leaving 13 bases between them. The CDR3 sequence is CASSARESYQPQHF. CDR3 nucleotide sequence: TGTGCCAGCAGCGCCCGGGAATCTTATCAGCCCCAGCATTTT.

The CDR3 DNA follows: TGTGCCAGCAGTGAAATGGCAGGGGGTAACTATGGCTACACCTTC. Translating gives CASSEMAGGNYGYTF. The chain employs TRBV6-1 and TRBJ1-2, with TRBD1 matching 7 bases. The CDR3 consists of 15 residues. Germline CDR1 MNHNS, CDR2 SASEGT. V lost 2 bases, J lost 1 base, and 4 bases stayed unmatched.

The chain links TRBV5-6 to TRBJ2-3; the D gene is possibly TRBD2 (7 bases). The CDR3 covers 14 residues. The ends were cut back, 4 bases at V and 4 bases at J, with 13 bases in the middle. CDR1 and CDR2 from the germline V gene are SGHDT and YYEEEE. CDR3 bases: TGTGCCAGCAGCCGCGGGGGCCATTCAGATACGCAGTATTTT. Translation gives CASSRGGHSDTQYF.

This clone was picked up a small number of times. The CDR3 reads CASSPGADRPQHF. DNA of the CDR3: TGTGCCAGCAGCCCAGGGGCGGATAGGCCCCAGCATTTT. This rearrangement joins TRBV7-8 to TRBJ1-5, with D possibly being TRBD1 (6 bases). V shed 5 bases and J shed 9 bases, with 14 bases lying between them. The germline CDR1 and CDR2 sequences are SGHVS and FQNEAQ. This CDR3 comprises 13 residues.

The chain recombines TRBV5-1 with TRBJ2-6, with no clear D. This CDR3 is built from 15 residues. Germline V CDR1 and CDR2: SGHRS, YFSETQ. Between the trimmed V and J ends, which lost 4 bases and 2 bases, there was a span of 10 bases. In DNA, the CDR3 is TGCGCCAGCAGCCCCCGGGCGCCTGGGGCCAACGTCCTGACTTTC. It specifies CASSPRAPGANVLTF.

This sequence joins TRBV19 and TRBJ2-1; D remains ambiguous. Trimming removed 2 bases from V and 4 bases from J, with 9 bases in between. The CDR3 has 14 amino acids. CDR1 and CDR2 from the germline V gene are LNHDA and SQIVND (reference sequence). The CDR3 bases are TGTGCCAGTAGTATACTAGGTCGGTACAATGAGCAGTTCTTC. Residues: CASSILGRYNEQFF. Full variable domain (missing parts from reference TRBV19 and TRBJ2-1): DGGITQSPKYLFRKEGQNVTLSCEQNLNHDAMYWYRQDPGQGLRLIYYSQIVNDFQKGDIAEGYSVSREKKESFPLTVTSAQKNPTAFYLCASSILGRYNEQFFGPGTRLTVL.

The V call is TRBV4-2, the J call TRBJ2-7, with TRBD2 identical over 8 bases. The CDR3 runs to 16 residues. V gave up 1 base and J gave up 3 bases; unmatched junction bases: 8. The germline V gene has CDR1 LGHNA and CDR2 YNFKEQ. DNA of the CDR3: TGTGCCAGCAGCCAAGCAACGAGCGGGGGTTTCTACGAGCAGTACTTC. Translating gives CASSQATSGGFYEQYF.